The clone carrying this TCR beta chain has just one count. Germline CDR1 SGHRS, CDR2 YFSETQ. V lost 2 bases and J lost 3; bases outside the gene matches: 6. CDR3 length: 16 amino acids. This sample is part of a study of cytomegalovirus exposure and HLA in healthy donors. Across the whole study: In an early release, HLA-typed donors contributed tens of millions of unique TCR sequences.

The PCR had 60 Vbeta and 13 Jbeta primers. The table came from immunoSEQ multiplex PCR; TCRdb's copy has only in-frame clones and leaves some out. The sample carries over 150,000 clones, 60% to 85% recorded once. The source is a woman aged 18 to 35 in good health and CMV-seronegative. The chain uses TRBV5-1 and TRBJ2-3; 10 positions match TRBD1. Input material: PBMCs. The CDR3 is CASSLRGQGYTDTQYF. The CDR3 coding sequence is TGCGCCAGCAGCTTACGGGGACAGGGGTATACAGATACGCAGTATTTT.